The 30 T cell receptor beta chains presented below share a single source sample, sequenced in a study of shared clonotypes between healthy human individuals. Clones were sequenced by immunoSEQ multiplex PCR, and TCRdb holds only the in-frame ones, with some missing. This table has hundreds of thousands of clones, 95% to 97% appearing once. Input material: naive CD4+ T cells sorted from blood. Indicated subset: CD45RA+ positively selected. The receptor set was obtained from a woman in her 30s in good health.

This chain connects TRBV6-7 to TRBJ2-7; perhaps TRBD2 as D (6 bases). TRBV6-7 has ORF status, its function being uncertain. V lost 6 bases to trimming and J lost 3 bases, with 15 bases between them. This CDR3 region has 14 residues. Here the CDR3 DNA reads TGTGCCAGCAGCCCCCCTGGAGCGGGCTACGAGCAGTACTTC. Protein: CASSPPGAGYEQYF.

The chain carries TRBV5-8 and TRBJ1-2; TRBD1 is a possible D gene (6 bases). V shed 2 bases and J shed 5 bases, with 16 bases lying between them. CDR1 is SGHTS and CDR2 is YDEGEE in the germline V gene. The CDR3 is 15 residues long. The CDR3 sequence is CASSFLRQGLYGYTF. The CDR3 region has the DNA TGTGCCAGCAGCTTCTTACGTCAGGGGTTATATGGCTACACCTTC. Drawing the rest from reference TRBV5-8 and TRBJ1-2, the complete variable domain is EAGVTQSPTHLIKTRGQQATLRCSPISGHTSVYWYQQALGLGLQFLLWYDEGEERNRGNFPPRFSGRQFPNYSSELNVNALELEDSALYLCASSFLRQGLYGYTFGSGTRLTVV.

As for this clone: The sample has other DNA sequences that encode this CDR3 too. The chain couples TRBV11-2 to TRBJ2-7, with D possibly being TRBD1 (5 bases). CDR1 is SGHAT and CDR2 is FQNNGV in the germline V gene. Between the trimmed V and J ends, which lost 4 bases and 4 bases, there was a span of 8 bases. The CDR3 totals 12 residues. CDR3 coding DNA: TGTGCCAGCAGCTCTCAGGGATACGAGCAGTACTTC. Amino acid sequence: CASSSQGYEQYF.

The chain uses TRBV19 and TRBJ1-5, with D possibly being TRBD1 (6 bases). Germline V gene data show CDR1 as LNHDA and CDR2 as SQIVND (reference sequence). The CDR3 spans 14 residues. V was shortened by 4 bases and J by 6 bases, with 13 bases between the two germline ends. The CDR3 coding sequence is TGTGCCAGTAGTACAAGCACAGGGCTTCAGCCCCAGCATTTT. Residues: CASSTSTGLQPQHF.

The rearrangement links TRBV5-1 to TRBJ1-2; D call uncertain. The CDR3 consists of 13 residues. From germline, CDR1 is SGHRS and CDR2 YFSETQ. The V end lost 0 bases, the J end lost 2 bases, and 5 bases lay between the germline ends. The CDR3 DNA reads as TGCGCCAGCAGCTTGGACTACAACTATGGCTACACCTTC. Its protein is CASSLDYNYGYTF.

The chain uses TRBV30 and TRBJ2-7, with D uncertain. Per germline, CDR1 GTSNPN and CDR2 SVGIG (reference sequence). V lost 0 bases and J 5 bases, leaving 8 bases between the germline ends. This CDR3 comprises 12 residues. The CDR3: CAWSVVGDEQYF. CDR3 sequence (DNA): TGTGCCTGGAGTGTAGTAGGCGACGAGCAGTACTTC.

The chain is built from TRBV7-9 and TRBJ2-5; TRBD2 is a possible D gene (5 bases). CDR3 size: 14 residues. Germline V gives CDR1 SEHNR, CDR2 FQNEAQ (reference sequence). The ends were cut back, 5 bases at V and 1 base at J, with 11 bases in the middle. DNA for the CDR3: TGTGCCAGCAGCCCCCAACTAGGCCAAGAGACCCAGTACTTC. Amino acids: CASSPQLGQETQYF. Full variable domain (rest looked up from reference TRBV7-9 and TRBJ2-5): DTGVSQNPRHKITKRGQNVTFRCDPISEHNRLYWYRQTLGQGPEFLTYFQNEAQLEKSRLLSDRFSAERPKGSFSTLEIQRTEQGDSAMYLCASSPQLGQETQYFGPGTRLLVL.

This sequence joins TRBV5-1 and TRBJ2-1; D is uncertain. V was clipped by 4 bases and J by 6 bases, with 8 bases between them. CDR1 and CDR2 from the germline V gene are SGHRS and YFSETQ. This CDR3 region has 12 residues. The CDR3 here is CASSLEPNEQFF. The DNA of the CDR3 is TGCGCCAGCAGCCTAGAACCCAATGAGCAGTTCTTC.

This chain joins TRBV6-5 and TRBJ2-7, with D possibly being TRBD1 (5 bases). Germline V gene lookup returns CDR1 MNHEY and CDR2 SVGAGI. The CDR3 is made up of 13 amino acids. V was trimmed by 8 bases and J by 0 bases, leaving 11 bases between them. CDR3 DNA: TGTGCCAGCTCACAGGCCTTCTCCTACGAGCAGTACTTC. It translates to CASSQAFSYEQYF.

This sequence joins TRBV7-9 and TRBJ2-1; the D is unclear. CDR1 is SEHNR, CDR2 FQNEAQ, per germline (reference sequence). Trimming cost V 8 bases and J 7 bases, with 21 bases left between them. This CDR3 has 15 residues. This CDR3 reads CASLGPASRSNEQFF. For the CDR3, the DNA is TGTGCCAGCCTAGGCCCTGCGTCACGATCTAATGAGCAGTTCTTC.

The CDR3 is CASSSTGNGYTF. Written as DNA, the CDR3 is TGTGCCAGCAGCTCCACAGGGAATGGCTACACCTTC. The chain links TRBV11-1 to TRBJ1-2, with TRBD1 as a possible D gene (6 bases). Trimming cost V 4 bases and J 6 bases, with 9 bases left between them. Germline V gives CDR1 SGHAT, CDR2 FQDESV (reference sequence). The CDR3 totals 12 residues.

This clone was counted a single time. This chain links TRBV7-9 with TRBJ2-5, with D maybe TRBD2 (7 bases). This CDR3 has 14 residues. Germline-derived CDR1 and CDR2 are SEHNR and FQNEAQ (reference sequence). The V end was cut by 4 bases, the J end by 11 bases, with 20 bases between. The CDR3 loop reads CASSYGLDPGEQYF. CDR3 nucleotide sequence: TGTGCCAGCAGCTACGGACTAGACCCAGGGGAGCAGTACTTC.

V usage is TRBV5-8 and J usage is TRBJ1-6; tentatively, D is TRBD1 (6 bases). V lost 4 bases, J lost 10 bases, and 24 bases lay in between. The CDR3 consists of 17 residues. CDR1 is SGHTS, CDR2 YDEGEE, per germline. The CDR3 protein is CASSPNNGWQGPSPLHF. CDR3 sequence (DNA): TGTGCCAGCAGCCCCAATAACGGGTGGCAGGGGCCCTCACCCCTCCACTTT. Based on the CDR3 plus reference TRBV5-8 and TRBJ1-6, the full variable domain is EAGVTQSPTHLIKTRGQQATLRCSPISGHTSVYWYQQALGLGLQFLLWYDEGEERNRGNFPPRFSGRQFPNYSSELNVNALELEDSALYLCASSPNNGWQGPSPLHFGNGTRLTVT.

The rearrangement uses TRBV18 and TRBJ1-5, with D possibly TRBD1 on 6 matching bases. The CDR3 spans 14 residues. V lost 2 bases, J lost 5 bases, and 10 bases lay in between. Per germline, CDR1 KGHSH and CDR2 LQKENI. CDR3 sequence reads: CASSPTGKDQPQHF. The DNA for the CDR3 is TGTGCCAGCTCACCAACAGGGAAAGATCAGCCCCAGCATTTT.

CDR3 nucleotides: TGTGCCAGCAGCCCGGGTTTAGACAGGGGGCACTACGAGCAGTACTTC. Its protein is CASSPGLDRGHYEQYF. The chain is built from TRBV5-4 and TRBJ2-7; 10 bases line up with TRBD1. CDR1 is SGHNT and CDR2 is YYREEE in the germline V gene (reference sequence). The trim removed 4 bases at V and 3 bases at J, leaving 10 bases unmatched. This CDR3 has 16 amino acids.

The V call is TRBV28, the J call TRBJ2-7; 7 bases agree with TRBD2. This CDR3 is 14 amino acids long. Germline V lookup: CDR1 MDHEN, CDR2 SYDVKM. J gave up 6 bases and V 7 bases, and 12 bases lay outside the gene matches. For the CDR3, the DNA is TGTGCCAGCACCAACCTATCGGGAGGTATCGAGCAGTACTTC. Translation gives CASTNLSGGIEQYF.

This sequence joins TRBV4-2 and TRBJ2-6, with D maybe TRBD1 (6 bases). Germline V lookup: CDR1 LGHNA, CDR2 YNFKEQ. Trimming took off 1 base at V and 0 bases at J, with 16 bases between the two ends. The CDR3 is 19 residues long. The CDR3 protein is CASSQGGPGSGSGANVLTF. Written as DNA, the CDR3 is TGTGCCAGCAGCCAAGGGGGGCCGGGGAGCGGCTCTGGGGCCAACGTCCTGACTTTC.

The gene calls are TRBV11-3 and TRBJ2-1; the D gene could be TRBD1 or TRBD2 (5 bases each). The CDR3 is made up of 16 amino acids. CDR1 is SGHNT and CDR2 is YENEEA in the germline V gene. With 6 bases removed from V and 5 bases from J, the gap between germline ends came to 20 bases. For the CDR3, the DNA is TGTGCCAGCAGTCGTTCCGGGACCACGGGGCACAATGAGCAGTTCTTC. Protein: CASSRSGTTGHNEQFF.

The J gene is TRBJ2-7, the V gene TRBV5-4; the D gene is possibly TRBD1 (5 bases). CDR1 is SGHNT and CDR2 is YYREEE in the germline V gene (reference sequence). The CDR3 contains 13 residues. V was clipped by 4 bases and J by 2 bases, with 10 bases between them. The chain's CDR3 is CASSRPDTYEQYF. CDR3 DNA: TGTGCCAGCAGCCGACCGGACACCTACGAGCAGTACTTC.

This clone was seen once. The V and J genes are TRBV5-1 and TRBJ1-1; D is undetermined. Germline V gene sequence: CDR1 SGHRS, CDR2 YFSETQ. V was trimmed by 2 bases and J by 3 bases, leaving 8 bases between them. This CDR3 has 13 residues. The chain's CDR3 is CASSFAGDTEAFF. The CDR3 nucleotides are TGCGCCAGCAGCTTCGCCGGAGACACTGAAGCTTTCTTT.

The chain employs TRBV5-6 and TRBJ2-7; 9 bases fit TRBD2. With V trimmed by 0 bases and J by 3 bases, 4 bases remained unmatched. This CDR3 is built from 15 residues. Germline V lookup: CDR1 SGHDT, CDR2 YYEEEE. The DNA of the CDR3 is TGTGCCAGCAGCTTGGCGTTGCGGGGGGGCTACGAGCAGTACTTC. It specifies CASSLALRGGYEQYF.

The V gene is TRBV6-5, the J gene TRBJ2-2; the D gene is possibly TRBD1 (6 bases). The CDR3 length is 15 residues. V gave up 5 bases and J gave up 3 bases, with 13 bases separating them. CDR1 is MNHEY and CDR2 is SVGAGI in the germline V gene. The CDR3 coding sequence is TGTGCCAGCAGTCGTCAACAGGGTCACACCGGGGAGCTGTTTTTT. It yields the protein CASSRQQGHTGELFF.

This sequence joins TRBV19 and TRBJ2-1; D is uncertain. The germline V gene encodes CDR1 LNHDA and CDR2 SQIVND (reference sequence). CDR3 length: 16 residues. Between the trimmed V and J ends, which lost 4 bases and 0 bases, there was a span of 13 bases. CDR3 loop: CASSTPSASSYNEQFF. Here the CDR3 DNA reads TGTGCCAGTAGTACCCCCTCTGCGAGCTCCTACAATGAGCAGTTCTTC.

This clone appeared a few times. This chain's CDR3 is CASSLRAEATYEQYF. The CDR3 DNA reads TGTGCCAGCAGCCTTCGGGCAGAGGCCACCTACGAGCAGTACTTC. This sequence joins TRBV14 and TRBJ2-7; no clear D gene. The CDR3 consists of 15 residues. V lost 4 bases and J 2 bases, leaving 15 bases between the germline ends. The germline CDR1 and CDR2 sequences are SGHDN and FVKESK.

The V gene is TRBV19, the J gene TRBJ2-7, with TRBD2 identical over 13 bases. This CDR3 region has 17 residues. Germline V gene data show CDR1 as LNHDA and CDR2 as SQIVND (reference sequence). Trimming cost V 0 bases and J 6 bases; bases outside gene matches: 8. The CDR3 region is CASSIDLGLAGDVEQYF. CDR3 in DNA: TGTGCCAGTAGTATAGATTTAGGACTAGCGGGAGACGTCGAGCAGTACTTC.

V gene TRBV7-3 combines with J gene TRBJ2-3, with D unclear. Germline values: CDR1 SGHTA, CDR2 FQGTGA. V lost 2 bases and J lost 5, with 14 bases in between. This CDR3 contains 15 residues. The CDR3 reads CASSLWSARRDTQYF. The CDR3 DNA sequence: TGTGCCAGCAGCTTATGGTCCGCGAGGAGAGATACGCAGTATTTT.

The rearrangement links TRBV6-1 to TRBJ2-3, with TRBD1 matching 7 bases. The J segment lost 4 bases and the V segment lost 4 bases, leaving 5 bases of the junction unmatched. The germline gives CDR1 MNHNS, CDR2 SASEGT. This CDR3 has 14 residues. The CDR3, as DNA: TGTGCCAGCAGTGCACAGGGGATGGCAGATACGCAGTATTTT. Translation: CASSAQGMADTQYF.

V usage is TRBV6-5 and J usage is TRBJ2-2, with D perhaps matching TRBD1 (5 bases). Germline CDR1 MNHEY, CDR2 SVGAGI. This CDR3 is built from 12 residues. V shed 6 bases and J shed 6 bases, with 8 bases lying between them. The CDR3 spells CASRRQSGELFF. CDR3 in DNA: TGTGCCAGCAGAAGACAGTCCGGGGAGCTGTTTTTT.

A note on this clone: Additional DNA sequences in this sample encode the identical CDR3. CDR3 sequence: CASSPTPYEQYF. The CDR3 DNA is TGTGCCAGCTCACCAACTCCGTACGAGCAGTACTTC. The rearrangement links TRBV18 to TRBJ2-7; the D is unclear. Germline loops: CDR1 KGHSH, CDR2 LQKENI. V was clipped by 2 bases and J by 4 bases, with 6 bases between them. The CDR3 consists of 12 residues.

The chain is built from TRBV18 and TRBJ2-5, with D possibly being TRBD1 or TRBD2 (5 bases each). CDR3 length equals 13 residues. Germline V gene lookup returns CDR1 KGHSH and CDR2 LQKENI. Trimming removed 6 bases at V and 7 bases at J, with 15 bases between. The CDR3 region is CASSPTNGGTQYF. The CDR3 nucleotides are TGTGCCAGCTCGCCCACGAATGGGGGGACCCAGTACTTC.